This entry concerns a single T cell receptor beta chain. This sample was taken from a study of blood T cell repertoires in COVID-19. Across the study: PBMCs, B-cell-depleted T cells, or T cells provided the cDNA or gDNA that made up the material.

Profiled with immunoSEQ multiplex PCR; TCRdb holds only in-frame clones, not every one. The sample lists about 53,000 clones, approximately 80% occurring once. Trimming took 5 bases from V and 5 from J; bases not matched to a gene: 3. Germline CDR1 is LNHNV and CDR2 is YYDKDF (reference sequence). The CDR3 has 13 residues. The chain recombines TRBV15 with TRBJ1-1, with 9 bases matching TRBD1. This clonotype was obtained from a human donor in a cohort sampled during active COVID-19. The sequenced material came from peripheral blood. CDR3 protein: CATSWDRDTEAFF. The CDR3 DNA reads TGTGCCACCAGCTGGGACAGGGATACTGAAGCTTTCTTT.